A selection of T cell receptor beta chains follows, all from one sample in a study of cytomegalovirus exposure and HLA in healthy donors. Profiling relied on immunoSEQ multiplex PCR, and the TCRdb table lists in-frame clones only, not all of them. Found here are 280,000 or so clones, 88% of them singletons; the top ten hold about 0.85%. Specimen: PBMCs. These receptor sequences come from a woman aged 18-35 years in good health and CMV-seronegative. Each CDR3 is given with its conserved first and last residue. The order of the fields is D gene, V gene, CDR3 protein. A D gene is named only where the DNA matches it firmly.

NA TRBV6-1 CASSLGGGGNQPQHF
NA TRBV18 CASSPPNRERYEQFF
NA TRBV7-2 CASSLAADTQYF
NA TRBV30 CAWNQENTEAFF
NA TRBV25-1 CASSDVGVIGEKLFF
NA TRBV5-8 CASSSDPFYGGTEAFF
TRBD2 TRBV5-4 CASSASTSGRDYNEQFF
TRBD1 TRBV6-6 CASSSTGGDTEAFF
TRBD1 TRBV5-1 CASSLEGFGTGGAVSGYTF
NA TRBV6-1 CASSEGPRGQYSNQPQHF
NA TRBV28 CASSPRLAHNTGELFF
NA TRBV2 CASRRGYNEKLFF
NA TRBV10-1 CARTTGYTEAFF
TRBD1 TRBV28 CASSPRGLGYGYTF
NA TRBV6-7 CASSYSMTGVGADTQYF
TRBD1 TRBV5-1 CASSQRSGTGTYGYTF
TRBD2 TRBV19 CASSGVREGWQFF
NA TRBV15 CATSRVPRASNQPQHF
NA TRBV1 CTSSQRGNRVLNTEAFF
NA TRBV5-1 CASSLGQTSYNEQFF
NA TRBV28 CASSLRGGTGELFF
NA TRBV2 CASSEGSSYEQYF
NA TRBV10-3 CAISERKQGTDTQYF
NA TRBV7-6 CASSARRSPYEQYF
NA TRBV6-1 CASTSSTWAGETQYF
NA TRBV7-2 CASSLFSLGSFTDTQYF
NA TRBV6-1 CAGGRFGYEQYF
TRBD1 TRBV29-1 CSVKTGQGAETQYF
NA TRBV28 CASSSPIGASAFF
NA TRBV6-5 CASSYDGTNQPQHF
TRBD2 TRBV29-1 CSVKGAGAGVRNEQFF
NA TRBV25-1 CASTSATEAFF
TRBD1 TRBV9 CASSAASRGGRTDTQYF
TRBD2 TRBV6-4 CASKLAGGSNTGELFF
TRBD1 TRBV10-3 CAIFVTGGGYTF
TRBD1 TRBV7-6 CASSSGQGNYGYTF
NA TRBV27 CASSFQGNQPQHF
TRBD2 TRBV9 CASSLGLAGDGEQFF
NA TRBV5-6 CASSLDGGLNTEAFF
NA TRBV7-6 CASSKGAAGANVLTF
NA TRBV28 CASSEVWGGHPNTGELFF
NA TRBV7-2 CASSLVGTPGGGYTF
TRBD2 TRBV28 CAAGAGHNEQFF
TRBD2 TRBV7-9 CASSPRTSGPLFNEQFF
TRBD1 TRBV27 CASSFGQGNQPQHF
TRBD1 TRBV25-1 CASRKQGEAYGYTF
NA TRBV15 CATSRDSMTRKQYF
NA TRBV10-3 CAISEPWQGGEQYF
TRBD2 TRBV5-1 CASSLEVLAGDNNEQFF
TRBD2 TRBV2 CASSVLAGSNTGELFF
TRBD1 TRBV5-8 CASSWTGLNTEAFF
NA TRBV4-3 CASRVGGPTNSGANVLTF
TRBD2 TRBV7-8 CASSLVDLAGGNEQFF
NA TRBV28 CASTSRARVFHEQYF
TRBD1 TRBV2 CASSAGQGAEAFF
NA TRBV7-7 CASSAILATYNEQFF
TRBD2 TRBV25-1 CASRPPGLAGSNEQFF
NA TRBV28 CASSLFIGDDGYTF
NA TRBV10-2 CASRPQGGFPYEQYF